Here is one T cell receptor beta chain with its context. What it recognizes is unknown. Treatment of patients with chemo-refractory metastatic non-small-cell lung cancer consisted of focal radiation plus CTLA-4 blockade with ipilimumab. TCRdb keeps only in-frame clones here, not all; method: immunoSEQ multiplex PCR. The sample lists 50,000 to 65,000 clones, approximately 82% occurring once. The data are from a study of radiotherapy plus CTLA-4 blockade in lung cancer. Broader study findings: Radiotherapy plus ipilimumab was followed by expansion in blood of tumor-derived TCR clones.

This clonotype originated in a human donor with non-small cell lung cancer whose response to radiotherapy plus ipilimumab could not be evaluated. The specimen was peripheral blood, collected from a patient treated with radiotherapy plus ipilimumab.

CDR3 coding DNA: TGCAGCGTTGGGAGCTCCTTCTACAATGAGCAGTTCTTC. This encodes CSVGSSFYNEQFF. The chain uses TRBV29-1 and TRBJ2-1; D ambiguous. V dropped 4 bases and J dropped 3 bases, with 10 bases sitting between them. CDR1 is SQVTM, CDR2 ANQGSEA, per germline. The CDR3 is 13 amino acids.